This TCR beta chain comes out of a study of beta chain features in type 1 diabetes. The entirety of the isolated RNA underwent reverse transcription, so expressed TCRB transcripts were sequenced. Using immunoSEQ multiplex PCR, the repertoire was profiled, and TCRdb retains in-frame clones only, with some absent. This sample has about 900,000 clones; under 20% occur once, and the top ten carry about 0.02%. The V end lost 5 bases, the J end lost 4 bases, and 7 bases lay between the germline ends. The CDR3 totals 12 residues. From germline, CDR1 is SEHNR and CDR2 FQNEAQ (reference sequence). Via the markers CD45RO/CCR7/CD25/CD127/CD95/CD27, stem cell-like memory, regulatory, central memory and naive CD4+ cells were sorted. Points on this clone: Other nucleotide sequences from this sample produce the same CDR3.

The genes are TRBV7-9 and TRBJ2-3, with D unclear. This TCR derives from a woman younger than 35 in good health. Sequencing input: naive CD4+ T cells from blood. In DNA form, the CDR3 reads TGTGCCAGCAGCCCCAGCGCAGATACGCAGTATTTT. Translating gives CASSPSADTQYF. The variable domain in full, with the rest retrieved from reference TRBV7-9 and TRBJ2-3, is DTGVSQNPRHKITKRGQNVTFRCDPISEHNRLYWYRQTLGQGPEFLTYFQNEAQLEKSRLLSDRFSAERPKGSFSTLEIQRTEQGDSAMYLCASSPSADTQYFGPGTRLTVL.